There are a few counts of the clone carrying this T cell receptor (beta chain). Its antigen is still unknown. The CDR3 is 16 residues long. CDR1 is PRHDT and CDR2 is FYEKMQ in the germline V gene (reference sequence). Trimming cost V 4 bases and J 5 bases; bases outside gene matches: 10. This sample is drawn from a study of blood T cells in healthy people across ages. Donors were systemically healthy Caucasian individuals from Russia aged about 6 to 95 years. The use of a sample-barcoded 5' primer and a J-beta primer mix characterized a second PCR of about 7 to 12 cycles. TCRdb re-analysed the 5' RACE reads in MiXCR, keeping a single row per CDR3 protein. This table has about 780,000 distinct CDR3 sequences, 46% appearing once. Study outcomes and limitations: Leaving the PBMCs unsorted stopped any conclusive comparison of naive versus antigen-experienced cells.

The sequencing input was blood. The source of this sequence is a man older than 75 in good health. This rearrangement joins TRBV13 to TRBJ2-1; 8 nucleotides match TRBD1. The CDR3 sequence: CASSSPNDRGNNEQFF. The CDR3 nucleotides are TGTGCCAGCAGCTCCCCAAATGACAGGGGAAACAATGAGCAGTTCTTC.